This passage covers 20 T cell receptor beta chains from one sample sequenced in a study of shared clonotypes between healthy human individuals. Method: immunoSEQ multiplex PCR; TCRdb's copy keeps in-frame clones and lacks some. The data contain around 1.9 million clones, 93% of them singletons. It was CD45RO-negative cells, positively selected for CCR7, that made up naive CD8 cells, with terminally differentiated effector memory CD45RA+ cells excluded. Sequenced sample: naive CD8+ T cells from PBMCs. The receptors come from a man aged 18-30 years in good health. Some clones in this sample may be carry-over from other donors' samples.

The chain has TRBV9 and TRBJ2-6; D is unclear. CDR3 length: 17 amino acids. Trimming took off 0 bases at V and 0 bases at J, with 10 bases between the two ends. Per the germline V gene, CDR1 is SGDLS and CDR2 is YYNGEE. The CDR3 DNA reads TGTGCCAGCAGCGTAGAGGGCAGGTACTCTGGGGCCAACGTCCTGACTTTC. Translated, it gives CASSVEGRYSGANVLTF.

V usage is TRBV4-1 and J usage is TRBJ2-3, with D possibly TRBD1 on 6 matching bases. The CDR3 length is 12 residues. Germline CDR1 and CDR2: MGHRA and YSYEKL. V lost 1 base and J 9 bases, leaving 8 bases between the germline ends. The CDR3 DNA reads as TGCGCCAGCAGCCAAGGGGACACGACGCAGTATTTT. Residues: CASSQGDTTQYF.

The genes are TRBV9 and TRBJ2-1, with TRBD2 matching 9 bases. CDR3 length: 15 residues. Germline V gene sequence: CDR1 SGDLS, CDR2 YYNGEE. V dropped 0 bases and J dropped 5; count of bases not matched to a gene: 3. The CDR3 sequence is CASSVGGREDNEQFF. In DNA, the CDR3 is TGTGCCAGCAGCGTAGGCGGGAGGGAGGACAATGAGCAGTTCTTC.

This clone was observed once. CDR3 nucleotides: TGCGCCAGCAGTCAAGGACATTTACTCTACAATGAGCAGTTCTTC. It codes for CASSQGHLLYNEQFF. The chain has TRBV5-1 and TRBJ2-1; D is possibly TRBD1 (5 bases). The CDR3 loop spans 15 amino acids. V lost 5 bases to trimming and J lost 3 bases, with 15 bases between them. Germline loops: CDR1 SGHRS, CDR2 YFSETQ.

The J gene is TRBJ1-2, the V gene TRBV28; D is unresolved. Trimming removed 3 bases at V and 8 bases at J, with 22 bases between. Per germline, CDR1 MDHEN and CDR2 SYDVKM. The CDR3 consists of 16 residues. CDR3 sequence: CASSFVLFGPQDGYTF. In nucleotides, the CDR3 is TGTGCCAGCAGTTTCGTGTTATTTGGACCGCAAGACGGCTACACCTTC.

Regarding this clone: At the DNA level, this CDR3 is encoded by other sequences in the same sample as well. This sequence joins TRBV7-9 and TRBJ2-3, with D unclear. Trimming took off 4 bases at V and 3 bases at J, with 14 bases between the two ends. The germline V gene has CDR1 SEHNR and CDR2 FQNEAQ (reference sequence). The CDR3 totals 15 residues. The CDR3 spells CASSSLPGTTDTQYF. DNA for the CDR3: TGTGCCAGCAGCTCACTGCCGGGCACGACAGATACGCAGTATTTT.

V and J are TRBV25-1 and TRBJ1-3; 7 nucleotides line up with TRBD1. The ends lost 6 bases at V and 12 bases at J; junction bases unmatched: 8. The germline CDR1 and CDR2 sequences are MGHDK and SYGVNS. The CDR3 runs 12 residues. The CDR3 nucleotides read TGTGCCAGCAGGGCGCACAGGGGAGTCATATATTTT. It yields the protein CASRAHRGVIYF.

The chain uses TRBV5-6 and TRBJ1-5, with D possibly matching TRBD1 (5 bases). CDR3 length equals 15 residues. CDR1 and CDR2 from the germline V gene are SGHDT and YYEEEE. The V end lost 4 bases, the J end lost 7 bases, and 18 bases lay between the germline ends. DNA of the CDR3: TGTGCCAGCAGCGGCCCGGGGGGGACGGGACAGCCCCAGCATTTT. This encodes CASSGPGGTGQPQHF.

This rearrangement joins TRBV13 to TRBJ2-7, with 9 positions matching TRBD2. Unmatched junction bases numbered 10, after V lost 8 bases and J lost 5 bases. Germline V gene data show CDR1 as PRHDT and CDR2 as FYEKMQ (reference sequence). The CDR3 runs to 14 residues. The CDR3 nucleotides read TGTGCCAGCGCACTAGCGGGCCGGCCGGACGAGCAGTACTTC. Its protein product is CASALAGRPDEQYF.

The rearrangement joins TRBV11-2 to TRBJ2-7; 10 positions match TRBD2. CDR3 length equals 15 residues. Germline V gives CDR1 SGHAT, CDR2 FQNNGV. The junction had 8 bases not matched to a gene; V was cut back by 5 bases and J by 4 bases. Here the CDR3 reads CASSDGLAVPYEQYF. The CDR3 nucleotides are TGTGCCAGCAGCGACGGACTAGCGGTACCTTACGAGCAGTACTTC.

The V and J genes are TRBV7-8 and TRBJ1-5; D is uncertain. Germline CDR1 SGHVS, CDR2 FQNEAQ. The V and J ends lost 0 bases and 0 bases respectively, with 18 bases between them. The CDR3 has 19 amino acids. The DNA for the CDR3 is TGTGCCAGCAGCTTAGCGCTTCTGGGAAGCTCTTATAGCAATCAGCCCCAGCATTTT. It codes for CASSLALLGSSYSNQPQHF.

The rearrangement links TRBV5-4 to TRBJ1-5; D remains unclear. The V gene lost 0 bases and the J gene lost 6 bases, with 7 bases spanning the gap. Per germline, CDR1 SGHNT and CDR2 YYREEE (reference sequence). CDR3 size: 13 residues. CDR3 loop: CASSLDFGQPQHF. Written as DNA, the CDR3 is TGTGCCAGCAGCTTGGATTTCGGTCAGCCCCAGCATTTT.

V is TRBV27 and J is TRBJ1-5; D not resolved. The CDR3 is 16 residues long. V was pared by 4 bases and J by 0 bases, with 13 bases between. Looked up from germline, CDR1 is MNHEY and CDR2 is SMNVEV (reference sequence). The DNA for the CDR3 is TGTGCCAGCAGTTCCAGCCGGATTCATAGCAATCAGCCCCAGCATTTT. Amino acid sequence: CASSSSRIHSNQPQHF.

The J gene is TRBJ2-5, the V gene TRBV28; 8 bases map to TRBD2. The CDR3 runs 16 residues. CDR1 and CDR2 (germline): MDHEN, SYDVKM. V dropped 5 bases and J dropped 3; count of bases not matched to a gene: 11. CDR3 DNA sequence: TGTGCCAGCAGTCTCCTAGCCCAGACTAGCGAAGAGACCCAGTACTTC. Its translation is CASSLLAQTSEETQYF.

The CDR3, as DNA: TGTGCCAGCAGTTTTCGACAGGGGAAAGAGACCCAGTACTTC. Protein sequence: CASSFRQGKETQYF. The genes are TRBV27 and TRBJ2-5; 8 bases agree with TRBD1. CDR3 length equals 14 residues. V trimming: 3 bases; J trimming: 3 bases; junction bases outside the gene matches: 3. Germline V gene data show CDR1 as MNHEY and CDR2 as SMNVEV (reference sequence).

The chain is built from TRBV7-7 and TRBJ1-5; 7 bases fit TRBD1. V dropped 11 bases and J dropped 4; count of bases not matched to a gene: 17. Germline V gene lookup returns CDR1 SSHAT and CDR2 FNYEAQ (reference sequence). The CDR3 length is 16 residues. In DNA form, the CDR3 reads TGTGCCCATAAAACCCAACCGGGACAGAGAAATCAGCCCCAGCATTTT. Translation: CAHKTQPGQRNQPQHF.

The CDR3 region is CASSARDRGDNEQFF. Here the CDR3 DNA reads TGTGCCAGCAGTGCCCGGGACAGGGGGGACAATGAGCAGTTCTTC. The chain carries TRBV25-1 and TRBJ2-1, with TRBD1 identical over 11 bases. CDR3 length: 15 residues. Per the germline V gene, CDR1 is MGHDK and CDR2 is SYGVNS. J lost 5 bases, V lost 4 bases, and 4 bases had no gene match.

With regard to this clone: The sample holds other DNA sequences that translate to the same CDR3. The V gene is TRBV6-5, the J gene TRBJ1-1; D is unresolved. This CDR3 contains 15 residues. Germline assignment: CDR1 MNHEY and CDR2 SVGAGI. Trimming removed 2 bases from V and 1 base from J, with 11 bases in between. The CDR3 region is CASSYGGVPNTEAFF. The CDR3 DNA reads as TGTGCCAGCAGTTACGGTGGAGTACCGAACACTGAAGCTTTCTTT.

In regard to this clone: The same CDR3 can be traced to other DNA sequences in this sample. J is TRBJ2-7 and V is TRBV27, with 10 bases fitting TRBD2. Germline lookup yields CDR1 MNHEY and CDR2 SMNVEV (reference sequence). The CDR3 has 14 residues. V lost 5 bases and J lost 3; bases outside the gene matches: 4. The CDR3 DNA reads as TGTGCCAGCAGTCCCGGACTAGCGGTCTACGAGCAGTACTTC. This translates into CASSPGLAVYEQYF.

The chain carries TRBV7-9 and TRBJ2-7; 7 bases are shared with TRBD1. CDR3 size: 13 residues. Looked up from germline, CDR1 is SEHNR and CDR2 is FQNEAQ (reference sequence). J lost 6 bases, V lost 2 bases, and 4 bases had no gene match. CDR3: CASSLLTGVEQYF. The CDR3 bases are TGTGCCAGCAGCTTATTAACAGGGGTCGAGCAGTACTTC.